This TCR beta chain originates from a study of blood T cell repertoires in COVID-19. Background on the study: T cells, B-cell-depleted T cells, or PBMCs provided the cDNA or gDNA that served as material.

Deletions cut 4 bases from V and 2 bases from J, with 9 bases between. The CDR3 consists of 13 residues. Germline CDR1 reads SGHRS; CDR2 reads YFSETQ. Clones were read by immunoSEQ multiplex PCR, and TCRdb kept only the in-frame ones, dropping some. Of 98,000 or so clones detected, just over 85% appear once; the ten largest clones hold 13%. The clonotype was recovered from a woman aged 55 to 70 in a cohort sampled during active or convalescent COVID-19. V usage is TRBV5-1 and J usage is TRBJ2-5; no firm D call. Sequencing was performed on peripheral blood. The CDR3 spells CASSAPSQETQYF. CDR3 DNA: TGCGCCAGCAGCGCGCCGTCTCAAGAGACCCAGTACTTC.